This paragraph covers one TCR beta chain sequence. The data were taken from a study of blood T cell repertoires in COVID-19. Study-wide background: COVID-19 samples from acute and convalescent phases originated in the United States, Italy and Spain. PBMCs, B-cell-depleted T cells, or T cells provided the cDNA or gDNA that made up the material.

Germline lookup yields CDR1 DFQATT and CDR2 SNEGSKA (reference sequence). Trimming removed 6 bases from V and 13 bases from J, with 15 bases in between. This CDR3 is built from 10 residues. In the source study's methods: The authors estimated nucleated cell counts from reference gene primer amplification. Produced via immunoSEQ multiplex PCR; TCRdb's table is partial and in-frame only. D and trimming come from the DNA, and the V and J calls and clone size come from that table. The data contain around 200,000 clones, about 83% of them seen just once; the ten biggest clones take up 0.85% to 0.95%. The source of this sequence is a woman under 30 who had recovered from COVID-19. Sequenced input: peripheral blood. The chain joins TRBV20-1 to TRBJ1-2; no clear D. The CDR3 DNA reads as TGCAGTGCCGGGTATGGGAGGGTCACCTTC. Translation: CSAGYGRVTF.